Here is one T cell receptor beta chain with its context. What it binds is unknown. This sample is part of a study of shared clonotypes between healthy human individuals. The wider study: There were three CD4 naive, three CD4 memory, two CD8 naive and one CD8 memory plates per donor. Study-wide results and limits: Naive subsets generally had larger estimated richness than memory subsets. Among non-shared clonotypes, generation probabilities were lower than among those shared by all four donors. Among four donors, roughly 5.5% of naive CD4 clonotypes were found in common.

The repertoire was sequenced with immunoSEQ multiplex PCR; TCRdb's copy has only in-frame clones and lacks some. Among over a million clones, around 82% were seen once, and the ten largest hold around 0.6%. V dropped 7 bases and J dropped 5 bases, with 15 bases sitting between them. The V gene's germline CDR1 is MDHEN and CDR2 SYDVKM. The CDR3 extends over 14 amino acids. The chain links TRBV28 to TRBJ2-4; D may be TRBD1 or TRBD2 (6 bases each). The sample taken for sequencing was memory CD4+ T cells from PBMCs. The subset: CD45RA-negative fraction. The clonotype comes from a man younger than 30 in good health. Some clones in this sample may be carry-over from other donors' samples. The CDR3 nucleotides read TGTGCCAGCAACCGAGGGGGGCCCCAAAACATTCAGTACTTC. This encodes CASNRGGPQNIQYF.